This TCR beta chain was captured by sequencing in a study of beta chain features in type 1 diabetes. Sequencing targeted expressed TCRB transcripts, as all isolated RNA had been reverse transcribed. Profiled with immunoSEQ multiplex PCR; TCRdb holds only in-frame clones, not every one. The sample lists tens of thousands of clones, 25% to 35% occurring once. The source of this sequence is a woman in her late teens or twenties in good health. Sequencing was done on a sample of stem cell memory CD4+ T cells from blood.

CDR3 residues: CASSSGVGPYEQYF. The DNA for the CDR3 is TGCGCCAGCAGCTCCGGGGTAGGACCCTACGAGCAGTACTTC. V gene TRBV5-1 combines with J gene TRBJ2-7; D possibly corresponds to TRBD2 (5 bases). Germline V gene data show CDR1 as SGHRS and CDR2 as YFSETQ. CDR3 length equals 14 residues. The V end was cut by 3 bases, the J end by 2 bases, with 12 bases between.